The 13 T cell receptor beta chains in this list originate from one sample, sequenced in a study of neurological immune-mediated disorders. TCRdb re-called the 5' RACE reads through MiXCR, storing one row per CDR3 protein. The sample comprises about 59,000 distinct CDR3 sequences, around 3.6% of which are singletons, and approximately 3.4% rests with the top ten. The specimen was PBMCs. All receptors come from a woman in her twenties or thirties with multiple sclerosis.

This clonotype showed up many times. V gene TRBV29-1 combines with J gene TRBJ2-2, with D perhaps matching TRBD1 (6 bases). V lost 7 bases, J lost 4 bases, and 16 bases lay in between. The length of the CDR3 is 14 residues. Germline loops: CDR1 SQVTM, CDR2 ANQGSEA. The chain's CDR3 is CSASQGWSTGELFF. The CDR3 DNA sequence: TGCAGCGCCTCACAGGGTTGGAGCACCGGGGAGCTGTTTTTT.

There are many counts of this clonotype. The chain links TRBV5-1 to TRBJ1-1; D call uncertain. The CDR3 totals 13 residues. The germline gives CDR1 SGHRS, CDR2 YFSETQ. Trimming took off 4 bases at V and 4 bases at J, with 11 bases between the two ends. This CDR3 reads CASSPKVATEAFF. The CDR3 DNA is TGCGCCAGCAGCCCAAAAGTTGCCACTGAAGCTTTCTTT. Supplemented by reference TRBV5-1 and TRBJ1-1, the full variable domain reads KAGVTQTPRYLIKTRGQQVTLSCSPISGHRSVSWYQQTPGQGLQFLFEYFSETQRNKGNFPGRFSGRQFSNSRSEMNVSTLELGDSALYLCASSPKVATEAFFGQGTRLTVV.

In its sample, this clonotype was seen many times. This chain links TRBV29-1 with TRBJ2-1; D not certain. CDR3 length equals 15 residues. In germline, CDR1 is SQVTM, CDR2 ANQGSEA. V was trimmed by 4 bases and J by 4 bases, leaving 17 bases between them. CDR3 coding DNA: TGCAGCGTTGGGGGATGGGGATTTGGTTACAATGAGCAGTTCTTC. As protein: CSVGGWGFGYNEQFF.

This clonotype was recorded many times. This rearrangement joins TRBV11-2 to TRBJ2-3; D unclear. Germline CDR1 and CDR2: SGHAT and FQNNGV. Trimming took 1 base from V and 3 from J, leaving 11 bases between them. The CDR3 spans 15 residues. CDR3 region: CASSLASRRTDTQYF. CDR3 coding DNA: TGTGCCAGCAGCTTAGCCTCCAGAAGGACAGATACGCAGTATTTT.

In this sample, this clonotype turned up many times. The V call is TRBV11-2, the J call TRBJ2-1; 12 nucleotides line up with TRBD1. The V gene's germline CDR1 is SGHAT and CDR2 FQNNGV. V dropped 5 bases and J dropped 9; count of bases not matched to a gene: 8. This CDR3 comprises 15 residues. The CDR3 here is CASSPQGQGAVEQFF. The CDR3 DNA reads as TGTGCCAGCAGCCCTCAGGGACAGGGGGCGGTTGAGCAGTTCTTC.

At least ten counts were recorded for this clonotype. The rearrangement uses TRBV2 and TRBJ2-1; D may be TRBD2 (6 bases). The germline V gene has CDR1 SNHLY and CDR2 FYNNEI. The length of the CDR3 is 15 residues. Trimming removed 3 bases from V and 4 bases from J, with 13 bases in between. CDR3 region: CASSERLAPYNEQFF. As DNA, the CDR3 is TGTGCCAGCAGTGAGCGGCTAGCGCCTTACAATGAGCAGTTCTTC.

This clonotype was seen ten or more times. The V gene is TRBV30, the J gene TRBJ2-3, with TRBD2 as a possible D gene (5 bases). CDR3 length: 12 amino acids. Germline V CDR1 and CDR2: GTSNPN, SVGIG (reference sequence). V was clipped by 0 bases and J by 5 bases, with 6 bases between them. The CDR3, as DNA: TGTGCCTGGAGTGTAAGCGGAGATACGCAGTATTTT. Encoded protein: CAWSVSGDTQYF.

This clonotype was observed at least ten times. The chain recombines TRBV5-5 with TRBJ2-1; possibly TRBD2 for D (5 bases). Trimming took 5 bases from V and 4 from J, leaving 13 bases between them. CDR3 length equals 14 residues. CDR1 and CDR2 from the germline V gene are SGHKS and YYEKEE (reference sequence). CDR3 loop: CASRPEPGYNEQFF. The CDR3 DNA is TGTGCCAGCAGACCCGAGCCGGGGTACAATGAGCAGTTCTTC.

This clonotype was recorded many times. The junction shows a germline mismatch at one end, possibly a read error. This chain joins TRBV20-1 and TRBJ2-4; D is undetermined. Germline lookup yields CDR1 DFQATT and CDR2 SNEGSKA (reference sequence). This CDR3 has 11 amino acids. The CDR3 loop is CSASSTPGPKF. CDR3 DNA sequence: TGCAGTGCTAGCTCCACCCCCGGGCCTAAATTC.

This chain connects TRBV16 to TRBJ1-4; no clear D. The germline V gene encodes CDR1 KGHSY and CDR2 FQNENV. The CDR3 has 15 amino acids. V lost 5 bases to trimming and J lost 0 bases, with 10 bases between them. DNA for the CDR3: TGTGCCAGCAGCTACAGAAGCACAACTAATGAAAAACTGTTTTTT. Translating it yields CASSYRSTTNEKLFF. The whole variable domain, filled in from reference TRBV16 and TRBJ1-4, reads GEEVAQTPKHLVRGEGQKAKLYCAPIKGHSYVFWYQQVLKNEFKFLISFQNENVFDETGMPKERFSAKCLPNSPCSLEIQATKLEDSAVYFCASSYRSTTNEKLFFGSGTQLSVL.

Many counts were recorded for this clonotype. The J gene is TRBJ1-3, the V gene TRBV5-1; 7 positions match TRBD1. Germline V gives CDR1 SGHRS, CDR2 YFSETQ. Unmatched junction bases numbered 7, after V lost 4 bases and J lost 0 bases. The length of the CDR3 is 16 residues. The CDR3 loop reads CASSRDSLLSGNTIYF. CDR3 DNA sequence: TGCGCCAGCAGCAGGGACAGTCTCCTCTCTGGAAACACCATATATTTT.

This clonotype was picked up many times. The CDR3 here is CSAHLTGADTQYF. CDR3 DNA sequence: TGCAGTGCCCACCTGACGGGGGCCGATACGCAGTATTTT. The rearrangement joins TRBV20-1 to TRBJ2-3; either TRBD1 or TRBD2 may supply D (6 bases each). V lost 6 bases to trimming and J lost 6 bases, with 16 bases between them. Germline CDR1 DFQATT, CDR2 SNEGSKA (reference sequence). CDR3 length equals 13 residues.

This clonotype came up many times. The chain has TRBV5-1 and TRBJ2-1, with D possibly TRBD2 on 7 matching bases. In germline, CDR1 is SGHRS, CDR2 YFSETQ. This CDR3 spans 17 amino acids. Deletions cut 4 bases from V and 5 bases from J, with 22 bases between. CDR3 DNA sequence: TGCGCCAGCAGCCCCCAATCGGGGGGCACCCTAAACAATGAGCAGTTCTTC. This codes for CASSPQSGGTLNNEQFF.